Listed below are T cell receptor beta chains from one sample, sequenced in a study of cytomegalovirus exposure and HLA in healthy donors. Produced via immunoSEQ multiplex PCR; TCRdb's table is partial and in-frame only. The data show under 200,000 clones, about 82% seen once. The specimen sequenced was PBMCs. These receptors all stem from a woman between 50 and 59 years old in good health and CMV-seronegative. CDR3s include the opening cysteine and the closing phenylalanine or tryptophan. The D gene is left open where the match is weak. The size entry is marked missing in some rows and otherwise reads once, few, many or a size class.

>TRBV27|-|TRBJ1-5|-
TGTGCCAGCAGCAGGTATGGGGGGAATCAGCCCCAGCATTTT
CASSRYGGNQPQHF
>TRBV18|-|TRBJ2-5|-
TGTGCCAGCTCGGACCAAGGGGCTCTCAGAGCAGAGACCCAGTACTTC
CASSDQGALRAETQYF
>TRBV5-4|-|TRBJ2-1|-
TGTGCCAGCAGCTTGACCTCAACAGATGAGCAGTTCTTC
CASSLTSTDEQFF
>TRBV4-1|-|TRBJ1-1|-
TGCGCCAGCAGCCAAAATTCAGTGAACACTGAAGCTTTCTTT
CASSQNSVNTEAFF
>TRBV7-2|-|TRBJ2-7|-
TGTGCCAGCAGCTTCGATCCAGGGGTCTACGAGCAGTACTTC
CASSFDPGVYEQYF
>TRBV4-2|few|TRBJ2-1|-
TGTGCCAGCAGCCAAGAAGTAGGTGCAGGGCCCAATGAGCAGTTCTTC
CASSQEVGAGPNEQFF
>TRBV6-5|-|TRBJ1-1|TRBD1
TGTGCCAGCAAGAGGCAGGGGGCAAACACTGAAGCTTTCTTT
CASKRQGANTEAFF
>TRBV7-9|-|TRBJ1-2|-
TGTGCCAGCAGCATTATCAGGGGACCAAACTATGGCTACACCTTC
CASSIIRGPNYGYTF
>TRBV18|-|TRBJ2-5|TRBD1
TGTGCCAGCTCACCTTCCGGGACAGGGATGATAGAGACCCAGTACTTC
CASSPSGTGMIETQYF
>TRBV19|-|TRBJ1-1|TRBD1
TGTGCCAGTGTCCACAGGGGCTACACTGAAGCTTTCTTT
CASVHRGYTEAFF
>TRBV4-1|once|TRBJ1-4|-
TGCGCCAGCAGCCAATTGTATGGAGGAACTAATGAAAAACTGTTTTTT
CASSQLYGGTNEKLFF
>TRBV28|-|TRBJ1-4|-
TGTGCCAGCAGTTTATCAGGGATGGCAACTAATGAAAAACTGTTTTTT
CASSLSGMATNEKLFF
>TRBV5-8|-|TRBJ1-1|TRBD1
TGTGCCAGCAGCTTCCGGACAGGGGGCTCCTTTCGCGCTTTCTTT
CASSFRTGGSFRAFF
>TRBV5-1|-|TRBJ2-7|TRBD2
TGCGCCAGCAGCTGGGGGACTAGCGGGAGGGCTTACGAGCAGTACTTC
CASSWGTSGRAYEQYF
>TRBV5-4|-|TRBJ2-1|TRBD2
TGTGCCAGCAGCCCCGGACTAGCGGGAGGGGCCTACAATGAGCAGTTCTTC
CASSPGLAGGAYNEQFF
>TRBV28|-|TRBJ1-2|TRBD1
TGTGCCAGCGTCAGGGGGACTGCATATGGCTACACCTTC
CASVRGTAYGYTF
>TRBV7-3|once|TRBJ2-6|-
TGTGCCAGCAGCCCCCGGGGACATAACTCTGGGGCCAACGTCCTGACTTTC
CASSPRGHNSGANVLTF
>TRBV5-1|-|TRBJ2-3|-
TGCGCCAGCAGCTGGCGGACTTCGGGTGGGACAGATACGCAGTATTTT
CASSWRTSGGTDTQYF
>TRBV5-1|-|TRBJ1-4|TRBD1
TGCGCCAGCAGCCCGGGGGTGCGACAGGGGGAAAAACTGTTTTTT
CASSPGVRQGEKLFF
>TRBV28|-|TRBJ2-7|-
TGTGCCAGCAGTCCAACGGGGGACCCGACAGGGAAAGAGCAGTACTTC
CASSPTGDPTGKEQYF
>TRBV19|-|TRBJ1-1|-
TGTGCCGCAGGGGAGACGAACACTGAAGCTTTCTTT
CAAGETNTEAFF
>TRBV6-5|once|TRBJ1-2|-
TGTGCCACCTGGGGGGAATATGGCTACACCTTC
CATWGEYGYTF
>TRBV5-1|-|TRBJ2-5|TRBD2
TGCGCCAGCAGCGGTCTAGCGGGAAGAGAGGAGACCCAGTACTTC
CASSGLAGREETQYF
>TRBV19|once|TRBJ1-5|TRBD1
TGTGCCAGTAGTGACTTCCGGGACAGAGCTAGCAATCAGCCCCAGCATTTT
CASSDFRDRASNQPQHF
>TRBV19|-|TRBJ2-1|TRBD2
TGTGCCAGTAGACAGGTAGCGGGAGGGCCGAATGAGCAGTTCTTC
CASRQVAGGPNEQFF
>TRBV7-8|-|TRBJ1-3|TRBD1
TGTGCCAGCAGCTTTTACAGGGGCTCTGGAAACACCATATATTTT
CASSFYRGSGNTIYF
>TRBV4-1|-|TRBJ1-2|-
TGCGCCAGCAGTGTAGACAGGTCCCTCTATGGCTACACCTTC
CASSVDRSLYGYTF
>TRBV6-5|-|TRBJ2-7|TRBD1
TGTGCCAGCAGTATACACAGGGGAACCTCCTACGAGCAGTACTTC
CASSIHRGTSYEQYF
>TRBV7-7|-|TRBJ2-7|-
TGTGCCAGCAGCTTTAAATGGGGCGTAACCTACGAGCAGTACTTC
CASSFKWGVTYEQYF
>TRBV11-2|-|TRBJ1-2|TRBD1
TGTGCCAGCAGCTCCCGGACAGGTGGCTACACCTTC
CASSSRTGGYTF
>TRBV5-1|-|TRBJ2-3|TRBD2
TGCGCCAGCAGCTTGACTAGCGGGATCAGCACAGATACGCAGTATTTT
CASSLTSGISTDTQYF
>TRBV19|-|TRBJ2-3|TRBD2
TGTGCCAGTAGTATACAGGGAGGGGGCACAGATACGCAGTATTTT
CASSIQGGGTDTQYF
>TRBV18|-|TRBJ2-7|TRBD1
TGTGCCAGCTCTGTACAGGGGGGATTCTCCTACGAGCAGTACTTC
CASSVQGGFSYEQYF
>TRBV28|-|TRBJ2-7|-
TGTGCCAGCAGTTTAGGTTACGAGCAGTACTTC
CASSLGYEQYF
>TRBV6-1|-|TRBJ1-1|-
TGTGCCAGCACCCCAAATCTCCAGGGTCGCACTGAAGCTTTCTTT
CASTPNLQGRTEAFF
>TRBV15|-|TRBJ1-1|-
TGTGCCACCAGCAGATCTCAGGGATCTGAAGCTTTCTTT
CATSRSQGSEAFF
>TRBV27|-|TRBJ2-3|-
TGTGCCAGCAGTCCACAGAATGGGTGGGATACGCAGTATTTT
CASSPQNGWDTQYF
>TRBV2|-|TRBJ2-7|TRBD2
TGTGCCAGCAGGCCGGGACTAGCAATCCACGAGCAGTACTTC
CASRPGLAIHEQYF